Below, one TCR beta chain is given with its context. Its antigen is undetermined. This sample stems from a study of T-cell reconstitution after alpha-beta-depleted transplantation in children. Overall study results and limits: Reportedly, only several hundred clones from non-depleted graft cells drove alpha-beta T-cell counts at about two months. Surviving thymic progenitors and recipient T cells were the source of high TCRbeta diversity at day 60 in some patients. Newly generated T cells supplied most T-cell counts and diversity one year post-transplant.

A TCRbeta library incorporating unique molecular identifiers was prepared. One entry per CDR3 protein, called by TCRdb with MiXCR from the PCR reads. This table has a few hundred thousand distinct CDR3 sequences, roughly 44% appearing once. With 2 bases clipped from V and 6 bases from J, the junction kept 4 bases outside the gene matches. The CDR3 is made up of 13 amino acids. Germline lookup yields CDR1 MDHEN and CDR2 SYDVKM. The rearrangement joins TRBV28 to TRBJ2-7, with TRBD2 matching over 7 bases. This specimen was PBMCs, taken before TCRalphabeta/CD19-depleted stem cell transplant. The receptor's source is a girl aged 2-10 years with aplastic anemia, due to receive a stem cell transplant. The CDR3: CASSLAGDAEQYF. The CDR3 region has the DNA TGTGCCAGCAGTTTAGCGGGAGATGCCGAGCAGTACTTC.